Following are 31 T cell receptor beta chains from one sample sequenced in a study of shared clonotypes between healthy human individuals. Data came from immunoSEQ multiplex PCR; TCRdb stores just in-frame clones and leaves some out. Of some 900,000 clones listed, 70% to 85% are singletons. The sample comprised memory CD4+ T cells sorted from blood. Subset given: CD45RA-negative fraction. The receptor set was obtained from a man aged 18 to 29 in good health.

This clone showed up just a few times. The chain uses TRBV30 and TRBJ1-3; D is unresolved. Germline V gene data show CDR1 as GTSNPN and CDR2 as SVGIG (reference sequence). The V gene lost 5 bases and the J gene lost 0 bases, with 8 bases spanning the gap. This CDR3 is 13 amino acids long. CDR3 sequence reads: CAWHLSSGNTIYF. For the CDR3, the DNA is TGTGCCTGGCATCTGAGCTCTGGAAACACCATATATTTT.

This rearrangement joins TRBV10-3 to TRBJ1-6, with D maybe TRBD1 (5 bases). Trimming removed 2 bases at V and 7 bases at J, with 9 bases between. The germline V gene encodes CDR1 ENHRY and CDR2 SYGVKD. This CDR3 spans 14 amino acids. As DNA, the CDR3 is TGTGCCATCAGTGAGGGGACGGTAAATTCACCCCTCCACTTT. Its translation is CAISEGTVNSPLHF.

This chain joins TRBV19 and TRBJ2-7; TRBD1 matches 9 bases. The ends lost 4 bases at V and 5 bases at J; junction bases unmatched: 9. CDR1 is LNHDA, CDR2 SQIVND, per germline (reference sequence). This CDR3 comprises 15 residues. In DNA form, the CDR3 reads TGTGCCAGTAGTAGCGGGACAGGGAGGGGGGACGAGCAGTACTTC. This sequence encodes CASSSGTGRGDEQYF.

This clone was recorded once. The same CDR3 arises from other DNA sequences in this sample as well. The chain links TRBV6-5 to TRBJ2-7; the match to TRBD2 covers 10 bases. CDR3 length: 14 residues. The V gene end was trimmed by 1 base and the J gene end by 3 bases; junction bases not matched to a gene: 0. Looked up from germline, CDR1 is MNHEY and CDR2 is SVGAGI. The CDR3 nucleotides are TGTGCCAGCAGTTACTGGACTAGCGGCTACGAGCAGTACTTC. Protein sequence: CASSYWTSGYEQYF.

The rearrangement joins TRBV6-5 to TRBJ2-1; the D gene is possibly TRBD1 (6 bases). The CDR3 contains 14 residues. Trimming cost V 7 bases and J 3 bases, with 13 bases left between them. The germline CDR1 and CDR2 sequences are MNHEY and SVGAGI. The CDR3 DNA reads as TGTGCCAGCACCCGGGACATTTACTACAATGAGCAGTTCTTC. Its translation: CASTRDIYYNEQFF.

The V and J genes are TRBV28 and TRBJ1-1, with 8 positions matching TRBD1. The CDR3 contains 16 residues. Looked up from germline, CDR1 is MDHEN and CDR2 is SYDVKM. The V segment lost 1 base and the J segment 1 base; nucleotides outside the gene matches: 5. CDR3 region: CASSLSGGSGNTEAFF. For the CDR3, the DNA is TGTGCCAGCAGTTTATCAGGGGGCTCAGGGAACACTGAAGCTTTCTTT.

The rearrangement uses TRBV7-2 and TRBJ2-3; weak D call: TRBD2 (7 bases). CDR3 length: 15 amino acids. The V gene's germline CDR1 is SGHTA and CDR2 FQGNSA. Trimming took off 4 bases at V and 5 bases at J, with 16 bases between the two ends. CDR3 bases: TGTGCCAGCAGCTCGCAGGCGGGGGCGGTAGATACGCAGTATTTT. This gives the protein CASSSQAGAVDTQYF.

The chain couples TRBV15 to TRBJ1-5; 8 nucleotides line up with TRBD1. The CDR3 has 15 residues. V trimming: 4 bases; J trimming: 3 bases; junction bases outside the gene matches: 5. Germline V gene lookup returns CDR1 LNHNV and CDR2 YYDKDF (reference sequence). The CDR3 spells CATSTRTGSNQPQHF. CDR3 DNA: TGTGCCACCAGCACTCGGACAGGGTCCAATCAGCCCCAGCATTTT.

The chain employs TRBV5-6 and TRBJ1-2, with a weak D call TRBD1 (6 bases). Germline V gene lookup returns CDR1 SGHDT and CDR2 YYEEEE. Trimming left V 5 bases short and J 3 bases short, with 11 bases between. This CDR3 has 13 amino acids. The CDR3 DNA is TGTGCCAGCAGTCGGGGGCCAGACTATGGCTACACCTTC. Translated: CASSRGPDYGYTF.

This clone was observed a handful of times. The J gene is TRBJ2-5, the V gene TRBV2, with D possibly called TRBD1 or TRBD2 (5 bases each). This CDR3 has 17 amino acids. Per germline, CDR1 SNHLY and CDR2 FYNNEI. V was trimmed by 8 bases and J by 0 bases, leaving 22 bases between them. The CDR3 sequence: CASRLGSLGTYQETQYF. The CDR3 nucleotides read TGTGCCAGCCGATTGGGGTCCTTGGGGACGTACCAAGAGACCCAGTACTTC.

The rearrangement joins TRBV5-5 to TRBJ2-7; 7 bases match TRBD1. Looked up from germline, CDR1 is SGHKS and CDR2 is YYEKEE (reference sequence). This CDR3 contains 15 residues. V dropped 0 bases and J dropped 3; count of bases not matched to a gene: 6. The CDR3 DNA follows: TGTGCCAGCAGCTTGGCCGGGACAGCTTTCTACGAGCAGTACTTC. Amino acids: CASSLAGTAFYEQYF.

The rearrangement uses TRBV7-2 and TRBJ1-1, with a weak D call TRBD1 (5 bases). CDR1 is SGHTA and CDR2 is FQGNSA in the germline V gene. The CDR3 covers 12 residues. With 0 bases removed from V and 10 bases from J, the gap between germline ends came to 9 bases. CDR3 bases: TGTGCCAGCAGCTTAGCCCGGCAGGGAGCTTTCTTT. Protein: CASSLARQGAFF.

This clone has a single count. This chain links TRBV11-2 with TRBJ1-2; 10 bases fit TRBD1. CDR3 length equals 15 residues. The germline V gene has CDR1 SGHAT and CDR2 FQNNGV. The V gene end was trimmed by 5 bases and the J gene end by 4 bases; junction bases not matched to a gene: 7. The DNA of the CDR3 is TGTGCCAGCAGCCCAGACAGGGGGCTGGGCTATGGCTACACCTTC. Translated, it gives CASSPDRGLGYGYTF.

The chain combines TRBV25-1 with TRBJ2-1, with 9 bases aligning to TRBD1. Per germline, CDR1 MGHDK and CDR2 SYGVNS. CDR3 length: 16 amino acids. J lost 4 bases, V lost 2 bases, and 6 bases had no gene match. CDR3 sequence: CASSEGTGSPYNEQFF. DNA of the CDR3: TGTGCCAGCAGTGAAGGGACAGGGTCACCGTACAATGAGCAGTTCTTC. Full variable domain (missing parts from reference TRBV25-1 and TRBJ2-1): EADIYQTPRYLVIGTGKKITLECSQTMGHDKMYWYQQDPGMELHLIHYSYGVNSTEKGDLSSESTVSRIRTEHFPLTLESARPSHTSQYLCASSEGTGSPYNEQFFGPGTRLTVL.

This chain joins TRBV7-9 and TRBJ1-6; D is uncertain. CDR3 length: 12 amino acids. Per the germline V gene, CDR1 is SEHNR and CDR2 is FQNEAQ (reference sequence). V lost 7 bases and J lost 10, with 11 bases in between. CDR3 region: CASNSGLSPLHF. The CDR3 DNA is TGTGCCAGCAACTCGGGGTTATCACCCCTCCACTTT.

The rearrangement links TRBV19 to TRBJ1-5, with 8 bases identical to TRBD1. Germline V gene lookup returns CDR1 LNHDA and CDR2 SQIVND (reference sequence). The CDR3 contains 13 residues. V was pared by 6 bases and J by 7 bases, with 5 bases of the junction left unmatched. The CDR3 reads CASRDRAGQPQHF. The CDR3 DNA reads as TGTGCCAGTAGGGACAGGGCCGGGCAGCCCCAGCATTTT.

V usage is TRBV19 and J usage is TRBJ1-5, with 9 bases lining up with TRBD1. V lost 3 bases to trimming and J lost 5 bases; unmatched junction nucleotides: 5. CDR1 LNHDA and CDR2 SQIVND come from the germline V gene (reference sequence). CDR3 length: 15 amino acids. The CDR3 here is CASSMDRGRDQPQHF. In nucleotides, the CDR3 is TGTGCCAGTAGTATGGACAGGGGAAGGGATCAGCCCCAGCATTTT.

The V and J genes are TRBV5-8 and TRBJ2-7; 12 positions match TRBD2. From germline, CDR1 is SGHTS and CDR2 YDEGEE. The CDR3 is 14 amino acids. V gave up 4 bases and J gave up 4 bases; unmatched junction bases: 3. CDR3 in DNA: TGTGCCAGCAGCCGGACTAGCGGGACTTACGAGCAGTACTTC. Amino acids: CASSRTSGTYEQYF. Looking up the rest from reference TRBV5-8 and TRBJ2-7 gives the full variable domain: EAGVTQSPTHLIKTRGQQATLRCSPISGHTSVYWYQQALGLGLQFLLWYDEGEERNRGNFPPRFSGRQFPNYSSELNVNALELEDSALYLCASSRTSGTYEQYFGPGTRLTVT.

The chain couples TRBV12-5 to TRBJ1-5, with D unresolved. Trimming took off 4 bases at V and 2 bases at J, with 9 bases between the two ends. The CDR3 sequence is 14 residues long. Looked up from germline, CDR1 is LGHNT and CDR2 is FRNRAP. The CDR3 protein is CASGSLGGNQPQHF. Here the CDR3 DNA reads TGTGCTAGTGGTTCCCTTGGGGGCAATCAGCCCCAGCATTTT.

The chain uses TRBV6-1 and TRBJ1-6, with D perhaps matching TRBD1 (6 bases). Germline-derived CDR1 and CDR2 are MNHNS and SASEGT. The CDR3 is made up of 16 amino acids. V was clipped by 2 bases and J by 2 bases, with 10 bases between them. The CDR3 reads CASSEMHRAYNSPLHF. CDR3 DNA: TGTGCCAGCAGTGAAATGCACAGGGCCTATAATTCACCCCTCCACTTT.

The rearrangement links TRBV28 to TRBJ1-2; D is possibly TRBD1 (5 bases). Trimming took 3 bases from V and 4 from J, leaving 12 bases between them. Per the germline V gene, CDR1 is MDHEN and CDR2 is SYDVKM. CDR3 length: 14 residues. The chain's CDR3 is CASSLLGRSYGYTF. DNA of the CDR3: TGTGCCAGCAGTTTGTTGGGACGGAGCTATGGCTACACCTTC.

V is TRBV18 and J is TRBJ2-3, with 8 nucleotides matching TRBD1. The germline V gene has CDR1 KGHSH and CDR2 LQKENI. The CDR3 is 15 residues long. V lost 2 bases to trimming and J lost 6 bases; unmatched junction nucleotides: 7. CDR3 in amino acids: CASSPRGQGSDTQYF. The DNA for the CDR3 is TGTGCCAGCTCACCAAGAGGACAGGGAAGCGATACGCAGTATTTT.

This clone has just one count. V and J are TRBV5-1 and TRBJ2-1; 8 nucleotides line up with TRBD2. CDR3 length equals 16 residues. The germline V gene has CDR1 SGHRS and CDR2 YFSETQ. The V segment lost 0 bases and the J segment 9 bases; nucleotides outside the gene matches: 11. CDR3 sequence (DNA): TGCGCCAGCAGCTTGGGCCGGGGAGCGGGAGTGAGTGAGCAGTTCTTC. This translates into CASSLGRGAGVSEQFF.

Notes on this clone: This same CDR3 is encoded by further DNA sequences in the sample. This chain uses TRBV5-1 with TRBJ1-1, with D possibly matching TRBD1 (5 bases). CDR1 and CDR2 (germline): SGHRS, YFSETQ. The CDR3 spans 14 residues. V gave up 7 bases and J gave up 1 base, with 14 bases separating them. The CDR3 region is CASSAGTANTEAFF. The CDR3 bases are TGCGCCAGCTCAGCCGGGACGGCGAACACTGAAGCTTTCTTT. Using reference TRBV5-1 and TRBJ1-1 for the parts outside the CDR3, the full variable domain is KAGVTQTPRYLIKTRGQQVTLSCSPISGHRSVSWYQQTPGQGLQFLFEYFSETQRNKGNFPGRFSGRQFSNSRSEMNVSTLELGDSALYLCASSAGTANTEAFFGQGTRLTVV.

The chain joins TRBV7-2 to TRBJ2-3; no reliable D call. This CDR3 spans 13 amino acids. The germline V and J ends were trimmed by 4 bases and 2 bases, with 7 bases remaining between them. Germline V CDR1 and CDR2: SGHTA, FQGNSA. This CDR3 is CASSYLSTDTQYF. The CDR3 DNA follows: TGTGCCAGCAGCTATCTCTCCACAGATACGCAGTATTTT.

This chain joins TRBV30 and TRBJ2-1; 7 nucleotides match TRBD1. The CDR3 consists of 13 residues. Germline V gene lookup returns CDR1 GTSNPN and CDR2 SVGIG (reference sequence). V gave up 3 bases and J gave up 5 bases; unmatched junction bases: 4. The CDR3 sequence is CAWRGQNNNEQFF. DNA of the CDR3: TGTGCCTGGAGGGGACAGAATAACAATGAGCAGTTCTTC. Full variable domain (missing parts from reference TRBV30 and TRBJ2-1): SQTIHQWPATLVQPVGSPLSLECTVEGTSNPNLYWYRQAAGRGLQLLFYSVGIGQISSEVPQNLSASRPQDRQFILSSKKLLLSDSGFYLCAWRGQNNNEQFFGPGTRLTVL.

Of note for this clone: This CDR3 is also generated by other DNA sequences in the sample. The V and J genes are TRBV5-1 and TRBJ2-1, with D perhaps TRBD1 or TRBD2 (5 bases each). Germline CDR1 SGHRS, CDR2 YFSETQ. The CDR3 sequence is 15 residues long. Trimming removed 4 bases from V and 2 bases from J, with 13 bases in between. CDR3 loop: CASSPGLAAYNEQFF. CDR3 coding DNA: TGCGCCAGCAGCCCGGGGCTAGCTGCCTACAATGAGCAGTTCTTC.

In its sample, this clone was seen a few times. Within the sample, other DNA sequences also encode this same CDR3. The chain combines TRBV7-2 with TRBJ1-2; D might be TRBD1 (5 bases). The CDR3 spans 12 residues. Looked up from germline, CDR1 is SGHTA and CDR2 is FQGNSA. V dropped 5 bases and J dropped 8 bases, with 12 bases sitting between them. The CDR3: CASSRGESGYTF. Written as DNA, the CDR3 is TGTGCCAGCAGCCGAGGGGAGAGCGGCTACACCTTC.

This sequence joins TRBV6-1 and TRBJ2-2; maybe TRBD2 (5 bases). This CDR3 spans 14 amino acids. Trimming removed 4 bases at V and 3 bases at J, with 9 bases between. Germline V gene sequence: CDR1 MNHNS, CDR2 SASEGT. For the CDR3, the DNA is TGTGCCAGCAGTGTGGTGCGGGACACCGGGGAGCTGTTTTTT. Its translation is CASSVVRDTGELFF.

A remark on this clone: A far bigger clonotype differs at one base, so this is likely a read error. The identical CDR3 is also encoded by other nucleotide sequences in the sample. The chain carries TRBV11-1 and TRBJ2-5; 9 bases align to TRBD2. Germline V gene sequence: CDR1 SGHAT, CDR2 FQDESV (reference sequence). After removal of 6 bases from V and 7 bases from J, the junction contained 9 bases not matched to a gene. This CDR3 is built from 14 residues. This CDR3 reads CASSSSGGAGTQYF. Written as DNA, the CDR3 is TGTGCCAGCAGTAGTAGCGGGGGAGCGGGGACCCAGTACTTC.

The chain links TRBV6-5 to TRBJ1-1; D is unclear. Trimming cost V 10 bases and J 4 bases, with 16 bases left between them. The CDR3 loop spans 13 amino acids. Germline CDR1 and CDR2: MNHEY and SVGAGI. DNA for the CDR3: TGTGCCATCCGTTCGTGGGTTGGCACTGAAGCTTTCTTT. This codes for CAIRSWVGTEAFF.